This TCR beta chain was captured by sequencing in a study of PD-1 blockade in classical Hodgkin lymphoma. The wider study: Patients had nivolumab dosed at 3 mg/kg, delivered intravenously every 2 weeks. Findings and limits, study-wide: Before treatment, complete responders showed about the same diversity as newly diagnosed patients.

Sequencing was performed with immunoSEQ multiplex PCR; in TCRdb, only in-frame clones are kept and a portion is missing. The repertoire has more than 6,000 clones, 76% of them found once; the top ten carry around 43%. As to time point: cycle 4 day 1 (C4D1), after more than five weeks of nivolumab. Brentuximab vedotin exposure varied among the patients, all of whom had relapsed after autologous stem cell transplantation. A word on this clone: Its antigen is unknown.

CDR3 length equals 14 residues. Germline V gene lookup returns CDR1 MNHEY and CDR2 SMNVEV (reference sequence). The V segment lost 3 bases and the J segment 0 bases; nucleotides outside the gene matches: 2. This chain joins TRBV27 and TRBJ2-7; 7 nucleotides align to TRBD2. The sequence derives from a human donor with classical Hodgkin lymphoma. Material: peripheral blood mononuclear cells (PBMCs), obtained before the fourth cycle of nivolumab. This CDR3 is CASSFSGTSYEQYF. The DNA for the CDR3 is TGTGCCAGCAGTTTCAGCGGGACCTCCTACGAGCAGTACTTC.